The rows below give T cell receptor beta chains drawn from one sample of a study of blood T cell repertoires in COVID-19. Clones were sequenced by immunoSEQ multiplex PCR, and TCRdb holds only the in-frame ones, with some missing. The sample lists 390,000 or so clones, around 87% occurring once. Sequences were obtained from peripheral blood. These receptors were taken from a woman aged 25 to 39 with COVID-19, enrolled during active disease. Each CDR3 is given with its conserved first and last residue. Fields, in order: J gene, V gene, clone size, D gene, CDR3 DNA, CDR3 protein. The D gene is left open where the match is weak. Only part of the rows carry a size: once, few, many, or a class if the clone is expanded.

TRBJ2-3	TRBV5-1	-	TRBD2	TGCGCCAGCAGCTCAGGACTAGCGGTAGGCACAGATACGCAGTATTTT	CASSSGLAVGTDTQYF
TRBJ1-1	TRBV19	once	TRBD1	TGTGCCAGTAAAGAGACAGGGTTCACTACTGAAGCTTTCTTT	CASKETGFTTEAFF
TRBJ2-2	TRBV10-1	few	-	TGCGCCAGCAGCTCAGCCGGGGAGCTGTTTTTT	CASSSAGELFF
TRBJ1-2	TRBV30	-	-	TGTGCCTGGAGTGTGGGGGACATAAGTGGCTACACCTTC	CAWSVGDISGYTF
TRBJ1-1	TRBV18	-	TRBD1	TGTGCCAGCTCAGTTAACAGGGGGCCTAGGACTTTCTTT	CASSVNRGPRTFF
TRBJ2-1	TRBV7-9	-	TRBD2	TGTGCCAGCAGTCCCAAGGGGAGGGAGTCGAATGAGCAGTTCTTC	CASSPKGRESNEQFF
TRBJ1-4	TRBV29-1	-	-	TGCAGCGGGGGGGCCGAAGAAAAACTGTTTTTT	CSGGAEEKLFF
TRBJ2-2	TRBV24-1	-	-	TGTGCCACCAGTCCAGACTCGGGCACCGGGGAGCTGTTTTTT	CATSPDSGTGELFF
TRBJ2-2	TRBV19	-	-	TGTGCCAGTAGTTTCCCCCCCAGGGTCGGCACCGGGGAGCTGTTTTTT	CASSFPPRVGTGELFF
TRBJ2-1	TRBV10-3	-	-	TGTGCCATCAGTGAGTCCAAGCTAGTCCAGTTCTTC	CAISESKLVQFF
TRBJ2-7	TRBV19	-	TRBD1	TGTGCCAGTAGTCAATACAGGGGTTACGAGCAGTACTTC	CASSQYRGYEQYF
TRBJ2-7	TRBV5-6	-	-	TGTGCCAGCAGCTCAACAGCCCGAGACGAGCAGTACTTC	CASSSTARDEQYF
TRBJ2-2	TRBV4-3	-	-	TGCGCCAGCAGCCAATCTAGTAACACCGGGGAGCTGTTTTTT	CASSQSSNTGELFF
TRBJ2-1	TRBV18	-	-	TGTGCCAGCTCACCACAGAACCCCGGGGTAGACAATGAGCAGTTCTTC	CASSPQNPGVDNEQFF
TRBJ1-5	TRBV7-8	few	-	TGTGCCAGCAGCCCCACGGGATATCAGCCCCAGCATTTT	CASSPTGYQPQHF
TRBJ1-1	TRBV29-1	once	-	TGCAGCGTGAGGGTCTTGAACACTGAAGCTTTCTTT	CSVRVLNTEAFF
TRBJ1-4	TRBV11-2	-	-	TGTGCCAGCAGCCCCCTCCGAGGGAATGAAAAACTGTTTTTT	CASSPLRGNEKLFF
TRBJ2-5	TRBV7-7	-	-	TGTGCTAGCGCCTCGGGGTCCCAAGAGACCCAGTACTTC	CASASGSQETQYF
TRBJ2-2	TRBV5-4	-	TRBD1	TGTGCCAGCAGAATGGACAGGGTGACCGGGGAGCTGTTTTTT	CASRMDRVTGELFF
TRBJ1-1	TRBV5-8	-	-	TGTGCCAGCAGCTTGGGGTCGGCGGACACTGAAGCTTTCTTT	CASSLGSADTEAFF
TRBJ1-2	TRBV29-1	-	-	TGCAGCGTTGCGCACGGGACACGGAGGGGCTACACCTTC	CSVAHGTRRGYTF
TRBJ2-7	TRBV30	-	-	TGTGCCTGGAGAACCCGGGAGCCCCCCTACGAGCAGTACTTC	CAWRTREPPYEQYF
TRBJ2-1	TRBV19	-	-	TGTGCCAGTAGTATTATCAATGAGCAGTTCTTC	CASSIINEQFF